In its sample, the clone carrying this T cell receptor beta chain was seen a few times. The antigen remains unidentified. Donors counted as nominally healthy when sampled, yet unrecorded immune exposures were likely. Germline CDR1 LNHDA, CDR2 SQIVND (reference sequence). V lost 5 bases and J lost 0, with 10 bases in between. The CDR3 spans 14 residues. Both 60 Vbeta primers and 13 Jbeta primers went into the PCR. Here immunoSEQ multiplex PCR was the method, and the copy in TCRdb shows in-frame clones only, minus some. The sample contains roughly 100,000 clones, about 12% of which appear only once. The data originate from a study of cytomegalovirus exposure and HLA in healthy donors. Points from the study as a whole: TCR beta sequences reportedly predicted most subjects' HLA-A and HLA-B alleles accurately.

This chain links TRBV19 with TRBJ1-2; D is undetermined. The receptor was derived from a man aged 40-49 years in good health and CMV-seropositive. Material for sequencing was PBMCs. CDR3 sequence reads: CASSPAVSNYGYTF. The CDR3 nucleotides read TGTGCCAGTAGTCCCGCAGTTTCTAACTATGGCTACACCTTC.